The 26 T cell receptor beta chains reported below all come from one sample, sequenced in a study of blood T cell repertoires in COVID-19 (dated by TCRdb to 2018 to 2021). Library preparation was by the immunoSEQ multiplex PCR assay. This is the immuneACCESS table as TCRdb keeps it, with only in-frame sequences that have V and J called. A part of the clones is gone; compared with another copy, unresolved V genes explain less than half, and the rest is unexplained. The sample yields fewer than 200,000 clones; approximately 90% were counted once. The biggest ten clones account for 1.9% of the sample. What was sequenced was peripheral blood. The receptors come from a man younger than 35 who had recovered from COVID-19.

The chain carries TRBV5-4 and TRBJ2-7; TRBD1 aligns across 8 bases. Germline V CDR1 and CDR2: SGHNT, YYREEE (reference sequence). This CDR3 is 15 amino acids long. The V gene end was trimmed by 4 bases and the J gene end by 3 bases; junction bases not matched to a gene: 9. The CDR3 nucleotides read TGTGCCAGCAGCGCCGGGACAGGAACTATCTACGAGCAGTACTTC. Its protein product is CASSAGTGTIYEQYF.

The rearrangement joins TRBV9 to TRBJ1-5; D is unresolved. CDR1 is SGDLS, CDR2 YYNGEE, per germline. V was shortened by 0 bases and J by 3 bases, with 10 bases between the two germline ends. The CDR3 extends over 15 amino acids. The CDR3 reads CASSVGLRDNQPQHF. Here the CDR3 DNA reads TGTGCCAGCAGCGTAGGGTTGAGGGACAATCAGCCCCAGCATTTT.

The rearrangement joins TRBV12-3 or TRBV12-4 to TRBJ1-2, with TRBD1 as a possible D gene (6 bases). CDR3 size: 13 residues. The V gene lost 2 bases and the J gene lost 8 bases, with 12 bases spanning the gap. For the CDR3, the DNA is TGTGCCAGCAGTTTAATCGCGGGGGGCGGCTACACCTTC. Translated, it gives CASSLIAGGGYTF.

The DNA of the CDR3 is TGTGCCAGCTCTCCCTTCGGGGACAGCTTCTCCCTCCACTTT. This codes for CASSPFGDSFSLHF. The rearrangement uses TRBV18 and TRBJ1-6; 7 positions match TRBD1. The V and J ends lost 6 bases and 14 bases, in that order; junction bases with no gene match: 13. CDR1 and CDR2 from the germline V gene are KGHSH and LQKENI. The CDR3 has 14 residues.

The CDR3 spells CASSSDRVGEQYF. The CDR3 DNA is TGTGCCAGCAGTTCTGACAGGGTAGGAGAGCAGTACTTC. This chain connects TRBV7-2 to TRBJ2-7; 7 nucleotides match TRBD1. Germline V gene sequence: CDR1 SGHTA, CDR2 FQGNSA. V was clipped by 6 bases and J by 7 bases; unmatched bases: 9. The CDR3 totals 13 residues.

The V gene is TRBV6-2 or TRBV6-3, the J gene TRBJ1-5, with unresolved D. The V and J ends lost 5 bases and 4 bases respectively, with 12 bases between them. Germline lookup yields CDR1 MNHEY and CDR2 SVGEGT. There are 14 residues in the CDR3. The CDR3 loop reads CASSQETGNQPQHF. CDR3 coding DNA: TGTGCCAGCAGTCAAGAGACGGGGAATCAGCCCCAGCATTTT.

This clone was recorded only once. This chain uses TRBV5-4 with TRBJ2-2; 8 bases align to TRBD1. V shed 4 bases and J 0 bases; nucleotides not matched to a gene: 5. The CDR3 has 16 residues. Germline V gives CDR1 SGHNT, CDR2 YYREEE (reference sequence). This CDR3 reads CASSRTGSANTGELFF. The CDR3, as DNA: TGTGCCAGCAGCCGGACAGGGTCGGCGAACACCGGGGAGCTGTTTTTT.

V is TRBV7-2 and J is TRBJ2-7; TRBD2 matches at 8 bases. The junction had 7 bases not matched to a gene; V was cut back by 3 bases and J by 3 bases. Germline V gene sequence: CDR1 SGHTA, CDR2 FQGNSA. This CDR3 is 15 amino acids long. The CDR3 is CASSLGLGGFYEQYF. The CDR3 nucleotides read TGTGCCAGCAGCTTGGGACTAGGGGGTTTCTACGAGCAGTACTTC.

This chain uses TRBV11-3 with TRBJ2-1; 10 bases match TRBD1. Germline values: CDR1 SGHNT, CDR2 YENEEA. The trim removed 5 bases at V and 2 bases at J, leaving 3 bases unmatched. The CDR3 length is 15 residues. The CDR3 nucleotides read TGTGCCAGCAGCGAAGACAGGGGGCCCTACAATGAGCAGTTCTTC. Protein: CASSEDRGPYNEQFF.

The CDR3 coding sequence is TGTGCCAGCAGCTTAGTTGAAACGGGAGGCTATTACGAGCAGTACTTC. The encoded protein is CASSLVETGGYYEQYF. The rearrangement uses TRBV11-2 and TRBJ2-7, with TRBD2 matching over 7 bases. CDR3 size: 16 residues. Germline assignment: CDR1 SGHAT and CDR2 FQNNGV. Losses at the gene ends were 1 base for V and 4 bases for J; bases not matched to a gene: 10.

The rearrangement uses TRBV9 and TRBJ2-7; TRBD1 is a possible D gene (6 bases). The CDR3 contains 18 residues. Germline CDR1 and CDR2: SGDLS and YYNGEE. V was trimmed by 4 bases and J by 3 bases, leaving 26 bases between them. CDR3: CASSPGDQNSNWGYEQYF. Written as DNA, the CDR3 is TGTGCCAGCAGCCCAGGGGACCAGAACTCCAACTGGGGCTACGAGCAGTACTTC.

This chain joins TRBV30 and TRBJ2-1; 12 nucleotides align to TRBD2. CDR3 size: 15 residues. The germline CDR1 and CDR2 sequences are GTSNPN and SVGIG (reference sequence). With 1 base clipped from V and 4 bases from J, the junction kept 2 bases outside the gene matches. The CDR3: CAWSGTSGNYNEQFF. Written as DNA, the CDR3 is TGTGCCTGGAGTGGGACTAGCGGGAATTACAATGAGCAGTTCTTC.

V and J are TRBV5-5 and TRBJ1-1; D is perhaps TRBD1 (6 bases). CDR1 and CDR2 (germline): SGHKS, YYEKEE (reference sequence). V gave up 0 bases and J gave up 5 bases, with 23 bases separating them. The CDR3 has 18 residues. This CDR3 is CASSLEYSISGGRTEAFF. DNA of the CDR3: TGTGCCAGCAGCTTGGAGTACTCTATCTCGGGGGGCCGTACTGAAGCTTTCTTT.

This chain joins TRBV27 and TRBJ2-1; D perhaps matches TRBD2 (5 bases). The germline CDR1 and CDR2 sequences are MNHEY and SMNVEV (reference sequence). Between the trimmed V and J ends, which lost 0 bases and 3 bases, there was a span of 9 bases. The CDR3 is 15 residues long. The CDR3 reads CASSLSSGGYNEQFF. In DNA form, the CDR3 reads TGTGCCAGCAGTTTATCGAGCGGAGGCTACAATGAGCAGTTCTTC.

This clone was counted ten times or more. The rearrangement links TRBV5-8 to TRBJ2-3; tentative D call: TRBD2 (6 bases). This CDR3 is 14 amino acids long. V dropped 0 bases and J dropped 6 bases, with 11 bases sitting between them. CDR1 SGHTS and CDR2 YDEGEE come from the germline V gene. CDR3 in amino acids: CASSLDGGGDTQYF. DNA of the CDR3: TGTGCCAGCAGCTTGGATGGAGGAGGGGATACGCAGTATTTT.

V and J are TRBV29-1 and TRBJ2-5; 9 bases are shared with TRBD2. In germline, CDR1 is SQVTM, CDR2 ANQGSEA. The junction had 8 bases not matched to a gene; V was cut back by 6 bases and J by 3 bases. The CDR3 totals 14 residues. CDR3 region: CSVKRGAREETQYF. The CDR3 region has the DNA TGCAGCGTGAAGCGGGGGGCGAGGGAAGAGACCCAGTACTTC.

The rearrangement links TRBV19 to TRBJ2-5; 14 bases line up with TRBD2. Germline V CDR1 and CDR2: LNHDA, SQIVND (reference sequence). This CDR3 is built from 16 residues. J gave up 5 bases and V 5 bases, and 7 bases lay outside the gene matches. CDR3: CASSAQGLAGVETQYF. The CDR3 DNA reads TGTGCCAGTAGTGCCCAGGGACTAGCGGGAGTGGAGACCCAGTACTTC.

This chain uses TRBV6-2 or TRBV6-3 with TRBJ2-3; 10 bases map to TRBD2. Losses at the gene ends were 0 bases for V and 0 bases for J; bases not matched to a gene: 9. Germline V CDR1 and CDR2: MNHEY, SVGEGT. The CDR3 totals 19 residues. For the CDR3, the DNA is TGTGCCAGCAGTTACTCCCCGGGTAGCGGGAGGTCTAGCACAGATACGCAGTATTTT. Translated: CASSYSPGSGRSSTDTQYF.

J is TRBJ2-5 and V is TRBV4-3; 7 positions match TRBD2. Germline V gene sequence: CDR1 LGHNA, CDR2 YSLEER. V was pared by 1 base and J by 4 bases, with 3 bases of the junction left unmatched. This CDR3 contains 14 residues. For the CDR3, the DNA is TGCGCCAGCAGCCAAGTGTCGGGGGGAGAGACCCAGTACTTC. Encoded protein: CASSQVSGGETQYF.

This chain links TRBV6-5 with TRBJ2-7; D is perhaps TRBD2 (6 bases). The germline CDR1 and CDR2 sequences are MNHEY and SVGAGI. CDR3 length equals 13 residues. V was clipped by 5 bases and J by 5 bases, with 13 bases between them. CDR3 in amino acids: CASSTGVLNEQYF. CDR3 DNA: TGTGCCAGCAGTACGGGGGTTCTGAACGAGCAGTACTTC.

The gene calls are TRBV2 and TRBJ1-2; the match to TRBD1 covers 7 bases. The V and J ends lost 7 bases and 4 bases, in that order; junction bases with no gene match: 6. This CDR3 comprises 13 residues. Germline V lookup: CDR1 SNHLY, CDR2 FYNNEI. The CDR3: CASNEGAIYGYTF. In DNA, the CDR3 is TGTGCCAGCAACGAGGGGGCGATCTATGGCTACACCTTC.

The CDR3 DNA is TGTGCCAGTAGCCTAGCTGAGGAGCAGTACTTC. Translating it yields CASSLAEEQYF. The chain links TRBV19 to TRBJ2-7; tentative D call: TRBD2 (5 bases). CDR1 is LNHDA and CDR2 is SQIVND in the germline V gene (reference sequence). The V gene lost 6 bases and the J gene lost 7 bases, with 10 bases spanning the gap. The CDR3 contains 11 residues. The whole variable domain, remainder taken from reference TRBV19 and TRBJ2-7, is DGGITQSPKYLFRKEGQNVTLSCEQNLNHDAMYWYRQDPGQGLRLIYYSQIVNDFQKGDIAEGYSVSREKKESFPLTVTSAQKNPTAFYLCASSLAEEQYFGPGTRLTVT.

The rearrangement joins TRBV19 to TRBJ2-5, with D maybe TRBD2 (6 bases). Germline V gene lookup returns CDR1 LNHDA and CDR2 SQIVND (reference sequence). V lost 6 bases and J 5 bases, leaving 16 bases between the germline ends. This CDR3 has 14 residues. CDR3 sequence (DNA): TGTGCCAGTAGCAATCTACCCGCGGGGGAGACCCAGTACTTC. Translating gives CASSNLPAGETQYF.

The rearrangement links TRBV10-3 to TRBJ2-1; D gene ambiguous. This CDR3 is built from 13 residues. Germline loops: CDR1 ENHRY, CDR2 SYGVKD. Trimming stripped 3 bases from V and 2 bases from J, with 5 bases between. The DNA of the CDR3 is TGTGCCATCAGTGATTCTGCCTACAATGAGCAGTTCTTC. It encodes CAISDSAYNEQFF.

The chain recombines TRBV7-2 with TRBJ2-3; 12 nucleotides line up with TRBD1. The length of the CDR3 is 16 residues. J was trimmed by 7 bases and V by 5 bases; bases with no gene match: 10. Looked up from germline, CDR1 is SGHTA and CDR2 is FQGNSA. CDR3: CASSPYGGQGANTQYF. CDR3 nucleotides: TGTGCCAGCAGCCCGTATGGGGGACAGGGGGCGAATACGCAGTATTTT.

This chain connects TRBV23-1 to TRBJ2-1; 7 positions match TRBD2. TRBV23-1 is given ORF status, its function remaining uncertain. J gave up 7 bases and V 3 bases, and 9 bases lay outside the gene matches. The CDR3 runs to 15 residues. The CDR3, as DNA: TGCGCCAGCAGTCAGCTTGCGGGAGAAGATAATGAGCAGTTCTTC. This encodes CASSQLAGEDNEQFF.